The clone carrying this T cell receptor (beta chain) was detected only a few times. The sample belongs to a study of T cell responses to AZD1222 COVID-19 vaccine. Sequenced by immunoSEQ multiplex PCR; TCRdb stores in-frame clones only, minus some. Of around 150,000 clones detected, more than 80% appear once; the ten largest clones hold roughly 7.5%. This TCR came from an adult who received the MenACWY meningococcal vaccine as a control. The material was peripheral blood, obtained 28 days after the second dose of the MenACWY control vaccine.

The CDR3 nucleotides are TGTGCCAGCAGCCCCGGGGGGCCCCAGCATTTT. Its translation is CASSPGGPQHF. The V call is TRBV6-5, the J call TRBJ1-5; D may be TRBD1 (5 bases). Germline V gene data show CDR1 as MNHEY and CDR2 as SVGAGI. There are 11 residues in the CDR3. V was pared by 6 bases and J by 9 bases, with 9 bases between.